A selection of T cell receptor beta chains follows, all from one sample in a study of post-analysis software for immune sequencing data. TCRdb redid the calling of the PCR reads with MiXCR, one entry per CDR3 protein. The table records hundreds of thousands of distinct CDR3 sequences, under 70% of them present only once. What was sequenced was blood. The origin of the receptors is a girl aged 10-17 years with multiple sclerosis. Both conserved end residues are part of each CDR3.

CDR3aa: CSAPYSSYEQYF; v_gene: TRBV20-1
CDR3aa: CSASTGEYEQYF; v_gene: TRBV20-1
CDR3aa: CASSLLPLAGDEFWVDNEQFF; v_gene: TRBV7-3
CDR3aa: CASSLGQPGGNEQFF; v_gene: TRBV5-1
CDR3aa: CSARIGTSGDRIQYF; v_gene: TRBV20-1
CDR3aa: CATLGLSHTGELFF; v_gene: TRBV15
CDR3aa: CSAREMAGPSRAQHF; v_gene: TRBV20-1
CDR3aa: CASSIAGSAYDYTF; v_gene: TRBV5-6
CDR3aa: CSVKGRFEKLFF; v_gene: TRBV20-1
CDR3aa: CASSIDDYGYTF; v_gene: TRBV12-3/TRBV12-4
CDR3aa: CAWSRTQGQPFNEQYF; v_gene: TRBV30
CDR3aa: CASSEVTQYF; v_gene: TRBV6-1
CDR3aa: CATSTQTLSEQYF; v_gene: TRBV15
CDR3aa: CASSSSAAGFSYEQYF; v_gene: TRBV12-3/TRBV12-4
CDR3aa: CSVQGAKEKLFF; v_gene: TRBV29-1
CDR3aa: CASRLDRGEPQHF; v_gene: TRBV5-1
CDR3aa: CASSHLGRNSGANVLTF; v_gene: TRBV4-1
CDR3aa: CASSPPGLAGYEQYF; v_gene: TRBV5-1
CDR3aa: CASSHTEQYF; v_gene: TRBV7-2
CDR3aa: CASSGGQGYEQFF; v_gene: TRBV18
CDR3aa: CASSRQKPTGEKLFF; v_gene: TRBV5-5
CDR3aa: CASSQDWDNQETQYF; v_gene: TRBV4-2
CDR3aa: CASSVSTGDQETQYF; v_gene: TRBV6-1
CDR3aa: CASSLSEYQETQYF; v_gene: TRBV5-1
CDR3aa: CASSSGTGRTEAFF; v_gene: TRBV5-1
CDR3aa: CSAKLGAETQYF; v_gene: TRBV20-1
CDR3aa: CASRPNVHTDTQYF; v_gene: TRBV12-3/TRBV12-4
CDR3aa: CASSLVSRKGVYNEQFF; v_gene: TRBV5-1
CDR3aa: CASTLSEGGSYEQYF; v_gene: TRBV7-6
CDR3aa: CASSPFGETQYF; v_gene: TRBV18
CDR3aa: CASSFARGYEQDF; v_gene: TRBV7-3
CDR3aa: CSVGLREVAIQYF; v_gene: TRBV29-1
CDR3aa: CASSSISGRTLSYEQYF; v_gene: TRBV27
CDR3aa: CASSPQRGWRDEQFF; v_gene: TRBV21-1
CDR3aa: CASGRGPVNTQYF; v_gene: TRBV7-2
CDR3aa: CASSKARVTPYEQYF; v_gene: TRBV21-1